These 27 T cell receptor beta chains share one sample of origin, sequenced in a study of cytomegalovirus exposure and HLA in healthy donors. Clones were sequenced by immunoSEQ multiplex PCR, and TCRdb holds only the in-frame ones, with some missing. The table includes some 330,000 clones, about nine tenths detected once. Material: PBMCs. All receptors come from a woman aged 18-29 years in good health and CMV-seronegative.

This clone appeared many times. The chain couples TRBV27 to TRBJ2-7, with TRBD2 matching 13 bases. The V and J ends lost 6 bases and 5 bases, in that order; junction bases with no gene match: 7. The CDR3 is 15 amino acids. The V gene's germline CDR1 is MNHEY and CDR2 SMNVEV (reference sequence). CDR3 residues: CASSQLAGGPNEQYF. The CDR3 coding sequence is TGTGCCAGCAGCCAACTAGCGGGAGGGCCCAACGAGCAGTACTTC.

The chain links TRBV16 to TRBJ2-7, with no clear D. The V gene's germline CDR1 is KGHSY and CDR2 FQNENV. The CDR3 consists of 14 residues. V gave up 2 bases and J gave up 3 bases, with 11 bases separating them. CDR3: CASSQTAASYEQYF. The CDR3 DNA reads TGTGCCAGCAGCCAAACGGCGGCCAGCTACGAGCAGTACTTC.

The chain recombines TRBV7-2 with TRBJ2-5; perhaps TRBD1 as D (6 bases). The CDR3 has 14 amino acids. From germline, CDR1 is SGHTA and CDR2 FQGNSA. Between the trimmed V and J ends, which lost 5 bases and 2 bases, there was a span of 12 bases. CDR3 nucleotide sequence: TGTGCCAGCAGCCTCCGGGACAAGCAAGAGACCCAGTACTTC. This translates into CASSLRDKQETQYF.

The gene calls are TRBV6-1 and TRBJ2-3; D not certain. The length of the CDR3 is 13 residues. Trimming took off 7 bases at V and 1 base at J, with 9 bases between the two ends. CDR1 MNHNS and CDR2 SASEGT come from the germline V gene. CDR3 amino acids: CASTLRGTDTQYF. Here the CDR3 DNA reads TGTGCCAGCACCTTAAGAGGCACAGATACGCAGTATTTT.

V gene TRBV27 combines with J gene TRBJ2-1, with D possibly being TRBD1 (5 bases). The length of the CDR3 is 16 residues. Per the germline V gene, CDR1 is MNHEY and CDR2 is SMNVEV (reference sequence). The V end was cut by 2 bases, the J end by 4 bases, with 15 bases between. CDR3 region: CASSLKLGQPYNEQFF. In nucleotides, the CDR3 is TGTGCCAGCAGTTTAAAGCTAGGACAACCGTACAATGAGCAGTTCTTC.

The sample holds one count of this clone. This chain joins TRBV5-1 and TRBJ2-5; 8 bases fit TRBD2. Germline assignment: CDR1 SGHRS and CDR2 YFSETQ. CDR3 length: 15 amino acids. The V gene end was trimmed by 1 base and the J gene end by 1 base; junction bases not matched to a gene: 3. The CDR3 loop is CASSLSGRSQETQYF. The CDR3 nucleotides are TGCGCCAGCAGCTTGAGCGGGAGATCCCAAGAGACCCAGTACTTC.

The chain has TRBV5-1 and TRBJ2-1; no definite D call. V lost 2 bases, J lost 4 bases, and 22 bases lay in between. Germline V gene sequence: CDR1 SGHRS, CDR2 YFSETQ. The CDR3 totals 18 residues. The CDR3 bases are TGCGCCAGCAGCTTTGAACAGAGTTACTCCTACACTTACAATGAGCAGTTCTTC. Translated: CASSFEQSYSYTYNEQFF.

The chain carries TRBV7-3 and TRBJ1-1; a weak D match, TRBD1 (6 bases). The CDR3 is made up of 11 amino acids. Trimming left V 11 bases short and J 3 bases short, with 10 bases between. Germline V gives CDR1 SGHTA, CDR2 FQGTGA. This CDR3 reads CAQGWHTEAFF. The DNA for the CDR3 is TGTGCCCAGGGGTGGCACACTGAAGCTTTCTTT.

V and J are TRBV28 and TRBJ2-5, with a weak D call TRBD1 (5 bases). In germline, CDR1 is MDHEN, CDR2 SYDVKM. V lost 7 bases and J 5 bases, leaving 14 bases between the germline ends. The CDR3 length is 13 residues. CDR3 DNA: TGTGCCAGCAAGGAAGGGGCGGCGGAGACCCAGTACTTC. Amino acid sequence: CASKEGAAETQYF. The complete variable domain, with remaining parts taken from reference TRBV28 and TRBJ2-5, reads DVKVTQSSRYLVKRTGEKVFLECVQDMDHENMFWYRQDPGLGLRLIYFSYDVKMKEKGDIPEGYSVSREKKERFSLILESASTNQTSMYLCASKEGAAETQYFGPGTRLLVL.

This clone was detected once. The rearrangement links TRBV7-2 to TRBJ1-2; D gene ambiguous. The CDR3 is 13 amino acids. Germline CDR1 SGHTA, CDR2 FQGNSA. V was shortened by 3 bases and J by 10 bases, with 15 bases between the two germline ends. CDR3 sequence: CASSFFGAPNYTF. Here the CDR3 DNA reads TGTGCCAGCAGCTTTTTCGGTGCCCCGAACTACACCTTC.

V and J are TRBV28 and TRBJ1-1; TRBD1 matches 7 bases. CDR3 size: 15 residues. V gave up 2 bases and J gave up 4 bases; unmatched junction bases: 7. In germline, CDR1 is MDHEN, CDR2 SYDVKM. In nucleotides, the CDR3 is TGTGCCAGCAGTTTAGGGTCTGAGGGGGCCACTGAAGCTTTCTTT. Translated: CASSLGSEGATEAFF.

This clone has only one observation. V and J are TRBV7-8 and TRBJ2-5; 13 bases agree with TRBD2. Germline V gene data show CDR1 as SGHVS and CDR2 as FQNEAQ. Unmatched junction bases numbered 3, after V lost 3 bases and J lost 5 bases. The CDR3 sequence is 15 residues long. CDR3 residues: CASSLGLAGWETQYF. Written as DNA, the CDR3 is TGTGCCAGCAGCTTGGGACTAGCGGGATGGGAGACCCAGTACTTC.

The V call is TRBV4-3, the J call TRBJ2-1; TRBD2 aligns across 14 bases. Germline-derived CDR1 and CDR2 are LGHNA and YSLEER. The CDR3 length is 19 residues. The junction had 7 bases not matched to a gene; V was cut back by 0 bases and J by 3 bases. This CDR3 reads CASSQDPGTSGSFYNEQFF. The CDR3 DNA reads as TGCGCCAGCAGCCAAGACCCCGGGACTAGCGGGAGTTTCTACAATGAGCAGTTCTTC.

The gene calls are TRBV2 and TRBJ2-1, with 7 positions matching TRBD1. This CDR3 contains 15 residues. V gave up 6 bases and J gave up 6 bases; unmatched junction bases: 11. Germline V gene lookup returns CDR1 SNHLY and CDR2 FYNNEI. The CDR3 loop reads CASRGQLSRSNEQFF. CDR3 coding DNA: TGTGCCAGCAGGGGACAGCTGAGCCGTTCCAATGAGCAGTTCTTC.

The chain combines TRBV30 with TRBJ1-1; the D is unclear. Trimming left V 7 bases short and J 4 bases short, with 16 bases between. Per germline, CDR1 GTSNPN and CDR2 SVGIG (reference sequence). CDR3 length: 13 residues. CDR3 nucleotides: TGTGCCTACGAAGAAAGCGACTTCACTGAAGCTTTCTTT. Translation: CAYEESDFTEAFF.

Only a few counts were recorded for this clone. V usage is TRBV2 and J usage is TRBJ1-3; 8 nucleotides match TRBD1. Germline assignment: CDR1 SNHLY and CDR2 FYNNEI. Trimming removed 6 bases from V and 3 bases from J; junction bases left unmatched: 4. The CDR3 contains 14 residues. The CDR3 sequence is CASSVQGDGNTIYF. DNA of the CDR3: TGTGCCAGCAGCGTACAGGGGGATGGAAACACCATATATTTT.

Comments on this clone: A junction end diverges from the germline sequence, so it may reflect a read error. The genes are TRBV7-7 and TRBJ2-7; 7 nucleotides align to TRBD1. The CDR3 contains 17 residues. Germline lookup yields CDR1 SSHAT and CDR2 FNYEAQ (reference sequence). This CDR3 reads CASSYPLDLGQAYEQYF. In DNA form, the CDR3 reads TGTGCTAGCAGCTACCCCTTAGACCTCGGACAGGCATACGAGCAGTACTTC.

The rearrangement joins TRBV7-2 to TRBJ1-4; 7 nucleotides match TRBD1. V trimming: 5 bases; J trimming: 5 bases; junction bases outside the gene matches: 11. Germline CDR1 is SGHTA and CDR2 is FQGNSA. The CDR3 spans 16 residues. The chain's CDR3 is CASSPERPGGNEKLFF. DNA for the CDR3: TGTGCCAGCAGCCCTGAGCGGCCAGGGGGGAATGAAAAACTGTTTTTT.

This chain joins TRBV4-1 and TRBJ2-1; D possibly corresponds to TRBD1 (6 bases). Germline CDR1 MGHRA, CDR2 YSYEKL. The CDR3 runs 19 residues. V lost 1 base to trimming and J lost 5 bases, with 24 bases between them. This chain's CDR3 is CASSQGTTMRGSPHNEQFF. The CDR3 bases are TGCGCCAGCAGCCAAGGGACCACTATGAGGGGGAGTCCCCACAATGAGCAGTTCTTC.

CDR3 loop: CASSSRLMNTEAFF. Written as DNA, the CDR3 is TGTGCCAGCAGCTCCAGGTTAATGAACACTGAAGCTTTCTTT. The J gene is TRBJ1-1, the V gene TRBV7-9, with D unresolved. The CDR3 length is 14 residues. Germline V gives CDR1 SEHNR, CDR2 FQNEAQ (reference sequence). V was trimmed by 4 bases and J by 0 bases, leaving 9 bases between them.

The CDR3 loop reads CASSESTGSSGRLKTQYF. The CDR3 DNA follows: TGCGCCAGCAGTGAGTCGACGGGGTCTAGCGGGAGATTGAAGACCCAGTACTTC. The chain links TRBV10-1 to TRBJ2-5; 10 bases agree with TRBD2. The CDR3 is 18 residues long. CDR1 and CDR2 (germline): WNHNN, SYGVQD (reference sequence). V dropped 0 bases and J dropped 6; count of bases not matched to a gene: 13.

This clone has just one count. The chain has TRBV15 and TRBJ2-7; 8 positions match TRBD2. The V gene's germline CDR1 is LNHNV and CDR2 YYDKDF (reference sequence). This CDR3 has 15 amino acids. V lost 6 bases, J lost 6 bases, and 13 bases stayed unmatched. The CDR3 bases are TGTGCCACCAGACCCGGGGGTTCGGGAGGGCTCGAGCAGTACTTC. Its translation is CATRPGGSGGLEQYF.

In this sample, this clone turned up once. The chain joins TRBV4-3 to TRBJ2-1; D possibly corresponds to TRBD2 (7 bases). The CDR3 loop spans 13 amino acids. The V gene lost 9 bases and the J gene lost 5 bases, with 14 bases spanning the gap. The germline V gene has CDR1 LGHNA and CDR2 YSLEER. The CDR3 DNA reads TGCGCCAGTGGGGGCGGGGGCGACAATGAGCAGTTCTTC. Its translation: CASGGGGDNEQFF.

The chain carries TRBV4-2 and TRBJ1-2; tentatively, D is TRBD1 (5 bases). The CDR3 totals 15 residues. Deletions cut 4 bases from V and 3 bases from J, with 15 bases between. Per the germline V gene, CDR1 is LGHNA and CDR2 is YNFKEQ. The CDR3: CASSRTQGGDYGYTF. CDR3 nucleotide sequence: TGTGCCAGCAGCCGCACCCAGGGTGGGGACTATGGCTACACCTTC.

The chain uses TRBV29-1 and TRBJ1-1, with D possibly matching TRBD1 (6 bases). CDR1 and CDR2 (germline): SQVTM, ANQGSEA. The ends were cut back, 4 bases at V and 0 bases at J, with 12 bases in the middle. This CDR3 region has 14 residues. The CDR3, as DNA: TGCAGCGTTGCCCCGGACAGCCTGAACACTGAAGCTTTCTTT. This gives the protein CSVAPDSLNTEAFF.

Of note for this clone: An end of the junction differs from the germline gene, which may be a read error. The chain employs TRBV7-2 and TRBJ1-5; unclear D gene. Looked up from germline, CDR1 is SGHTA and CDR2 is FQGNSA. CDR3 size: 14 residues. In DNA, the CDR3 is TGTGCCAGCAGCGGTAAGGGAGGCAACCAGCCCCAGCATTTT. Translation gives CASSGKGGNQPQHF. The full variable domain, completed using reference TRBV7-2 and TRBJ1-5, is GAGVSQSPSNKVTEKGKDVELRCDPISGHTALYWYRQSLGQGLEFLIYFQGNSAPDKSGLPSDRFSAERTGGSVSTLTIQRTQQEDSAVYLCASSGKGGNQPQHFGDGTRLSIL.

The genes are TRBV2 and TRBJ2-2; 9 nucleotides align to TRBD1. V dropped 9 bases and J dropped 5; count of bases not matched to a gene: 7. Germline V CDR1 and CDR2: SNHLY, FYNNEI. The CDR3 extends over 14 amino acids. CDR3 protein: CASTLGTGTGELFF. The CDR3 nucleotides are TGTGCCAGTACACTGGGGACAGGGACCGGGGAGCTGTTTTTT.